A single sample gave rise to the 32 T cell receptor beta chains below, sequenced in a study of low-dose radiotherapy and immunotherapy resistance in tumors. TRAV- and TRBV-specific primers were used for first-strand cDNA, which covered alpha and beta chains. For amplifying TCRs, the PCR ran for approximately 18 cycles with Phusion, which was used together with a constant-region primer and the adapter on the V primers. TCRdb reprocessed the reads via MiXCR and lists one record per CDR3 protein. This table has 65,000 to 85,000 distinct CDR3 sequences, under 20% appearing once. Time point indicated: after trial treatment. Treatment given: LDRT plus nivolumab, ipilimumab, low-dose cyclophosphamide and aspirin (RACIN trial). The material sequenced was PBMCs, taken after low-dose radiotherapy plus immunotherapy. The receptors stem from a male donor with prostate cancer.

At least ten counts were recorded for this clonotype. For the CDR3, the DNA is TGTGCCAGCAGTTCCCCGGTAGCGGGAATCACAGATACGCAGTATTTT. The encoded protein is CASSSPVAGITDTQYF. V and J are TRBV6-2 or TRBV6-3 and TRBJ2-3; 8 bases line up with TRBD2. Trimming took 4 bases from V and 2 from J; bases not matched to a gene: 8. The CDR3 is 16 residues long. Germline V CDR1 and CDR2: MNHEY, SVGEGT.

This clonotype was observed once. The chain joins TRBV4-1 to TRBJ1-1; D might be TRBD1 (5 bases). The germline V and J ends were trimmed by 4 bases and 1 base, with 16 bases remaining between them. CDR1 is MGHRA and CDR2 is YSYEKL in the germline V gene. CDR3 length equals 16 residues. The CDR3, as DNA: TGCGCCAGCAGCCCTGTCGGGACTAGCGGGAACACTGAAGCTTTCTTT. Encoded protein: CASSPVGTSGNTEAFF.

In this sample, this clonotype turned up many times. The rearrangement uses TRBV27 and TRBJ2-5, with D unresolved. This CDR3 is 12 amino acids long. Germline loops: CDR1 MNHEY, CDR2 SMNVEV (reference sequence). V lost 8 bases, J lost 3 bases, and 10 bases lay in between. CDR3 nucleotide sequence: TGTGCCAGCGGGTCTAGGGAAGAGACCCAGTACTTC. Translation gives CASGSREETQYF.

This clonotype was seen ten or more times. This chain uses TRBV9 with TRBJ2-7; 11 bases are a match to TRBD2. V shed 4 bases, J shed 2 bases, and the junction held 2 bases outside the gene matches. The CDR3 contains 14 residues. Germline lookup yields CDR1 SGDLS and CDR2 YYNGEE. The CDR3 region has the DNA TGTGCCAGCAGCAAGACTAGCGGGACCTACGAGCAGTACTTC. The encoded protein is CASSKTSGTYEQYF.

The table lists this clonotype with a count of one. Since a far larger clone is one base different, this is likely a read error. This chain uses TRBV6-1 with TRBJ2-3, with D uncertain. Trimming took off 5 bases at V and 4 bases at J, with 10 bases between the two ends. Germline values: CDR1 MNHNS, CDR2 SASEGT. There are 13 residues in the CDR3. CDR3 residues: CASSYFRPDTQYF. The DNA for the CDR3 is TGTGCCAGCAGTTACTTCAGGCCAGATACGCAGTATTTT.

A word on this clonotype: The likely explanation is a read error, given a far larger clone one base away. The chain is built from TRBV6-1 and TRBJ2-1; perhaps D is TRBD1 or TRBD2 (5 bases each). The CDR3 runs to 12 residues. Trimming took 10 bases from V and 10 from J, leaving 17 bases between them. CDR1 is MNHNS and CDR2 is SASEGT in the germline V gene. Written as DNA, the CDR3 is TGTGCCACCCGGGAAGGGGCGTTCGAGCAGTTCTTC. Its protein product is CATREGAFEQFF.

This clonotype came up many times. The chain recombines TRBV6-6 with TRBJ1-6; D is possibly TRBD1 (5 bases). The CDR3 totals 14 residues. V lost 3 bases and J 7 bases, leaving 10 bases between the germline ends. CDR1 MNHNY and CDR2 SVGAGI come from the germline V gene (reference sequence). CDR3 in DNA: TGTGCCAGCAGTTATCAGGGTAGCAATTCACCCCTCCACTTT. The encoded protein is CASSYQGSNSPLHF.

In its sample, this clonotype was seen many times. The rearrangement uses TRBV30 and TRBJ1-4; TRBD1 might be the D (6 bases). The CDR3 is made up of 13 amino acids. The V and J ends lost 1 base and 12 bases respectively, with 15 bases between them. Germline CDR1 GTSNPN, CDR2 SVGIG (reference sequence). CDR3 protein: CAWSARQASELFF. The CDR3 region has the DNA TGTGCCTGGAGTGCCCGACAGGCCTCGGAACTGTTTTTT.

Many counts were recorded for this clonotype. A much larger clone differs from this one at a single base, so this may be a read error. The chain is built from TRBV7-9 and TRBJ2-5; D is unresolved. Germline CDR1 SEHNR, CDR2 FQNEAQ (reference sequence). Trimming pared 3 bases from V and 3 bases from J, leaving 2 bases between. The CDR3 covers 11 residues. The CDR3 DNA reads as TGTGCCAGCAGCTTGAAAGAGACCCAGTACTTC. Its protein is CASSLKETQYF.

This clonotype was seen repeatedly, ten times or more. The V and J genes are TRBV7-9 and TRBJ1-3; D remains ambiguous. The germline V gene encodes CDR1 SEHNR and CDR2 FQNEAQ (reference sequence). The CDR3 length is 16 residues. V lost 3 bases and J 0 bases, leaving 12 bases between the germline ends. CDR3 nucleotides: TGTGCCAGCAGCTTCCCTCCAGTGTACTCTGGAAACACCATATATTTT. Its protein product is CASSFPPVYSGNTIYF.

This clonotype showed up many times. The CDR3 DNA follows: TGCGCCAGCAGCCCGGCAGGTTCCTCTGGGGCCAACGTCCTGACTTTC. This translates into CASSPAGSSGANVLTF. This sequence joins TRBV5-1 and TRBJ2-6; D remains unclear. CDR1 SGHRS and CDR2 YFSETQ come from the germline V gene. This CDR3 has 16 residues. V was clipped by 4 bases and J by 0 bases, with 11 bases between them. Based on the CDR3 plus reference TRBV5-1 and TRBJ2-6, the full variable domain is KAGVTQTPRYLIKTRGQQVTLSCSPISGHRSVSWYQQTPGQGLQFLFEYFSETQRNKGNFPGRFSGRQFSNSRSEMNVSTLELGDSALYLCASSPAGSSGANVLTFGAGSRLTVL.

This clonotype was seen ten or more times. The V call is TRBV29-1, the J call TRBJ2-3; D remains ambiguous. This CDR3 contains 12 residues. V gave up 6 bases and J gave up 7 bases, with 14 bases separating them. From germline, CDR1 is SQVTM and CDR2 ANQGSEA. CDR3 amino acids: CSVGSIVNTQYF. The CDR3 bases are TGCAGCGTCGGATCGATAGTCAATACGCAGTATTTT.

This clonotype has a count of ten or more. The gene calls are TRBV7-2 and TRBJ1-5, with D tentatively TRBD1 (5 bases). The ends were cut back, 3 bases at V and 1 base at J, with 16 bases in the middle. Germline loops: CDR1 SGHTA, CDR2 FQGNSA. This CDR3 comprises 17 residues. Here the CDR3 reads CASSFSGGPGSNQPQHF. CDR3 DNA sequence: TGTGCCAGCAGCTTTTCGGGGGGACCGGGGAGCAATCAGCCCCAGCATTTT.

The DNA for the CDR3 is TGTGCCAGCAGCTCCCAACCGGGACTAGCGGGATTGGATACGCAGTATTTT. As protein: CASSSQPGLAGLDTQYF. The chain links TRBV5-6 to TRBJ2-3, with TRBD2 matching over 13 bases. V lost 3 bases and J lost 6; bases outside the gene matches: 10. This CDR3 is built from 17 residues. Germline CDR1 is SGHDT and CDR2 is YYEEEE.

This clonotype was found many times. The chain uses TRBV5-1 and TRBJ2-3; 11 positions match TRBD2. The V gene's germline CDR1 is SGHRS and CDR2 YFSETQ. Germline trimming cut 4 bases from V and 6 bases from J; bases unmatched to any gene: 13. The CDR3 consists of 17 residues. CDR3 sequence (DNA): TGCGCCAGCAGCGACCCCTTAGCGGGAGGGCCGGGGGATACGCAGTATTTT. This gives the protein CASSDPLAGGPGDTQYF. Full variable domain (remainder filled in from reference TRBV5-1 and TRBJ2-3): KAGVTQTPRYLIKTRGQQVTLSCSPISGHRSVSWYQQTPGQGLQFLFEYFSETQRNKGNFPGRFSGRQFSNSRSEMNVSTLELGDSALYLCASSDPLAGGPGDTQYFGPGTRLTVL.

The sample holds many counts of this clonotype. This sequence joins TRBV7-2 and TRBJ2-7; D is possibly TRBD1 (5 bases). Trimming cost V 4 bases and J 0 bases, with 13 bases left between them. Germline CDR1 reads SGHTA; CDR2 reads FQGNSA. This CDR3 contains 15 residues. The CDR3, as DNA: TGTGCCAGCAGCTCCACAGGATACGGCTCCTACGAGCAGTACTTC. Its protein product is CASSSTGYGSYEQYF.

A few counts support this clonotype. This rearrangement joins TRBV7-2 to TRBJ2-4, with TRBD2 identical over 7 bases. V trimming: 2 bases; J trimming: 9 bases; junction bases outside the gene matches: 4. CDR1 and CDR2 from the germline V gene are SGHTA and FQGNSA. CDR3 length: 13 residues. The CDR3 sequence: CASSLSREGIQYF. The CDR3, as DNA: TGTGCCAGCAGCTTAAGTAGGGAGGGCATTCAGTACTTC. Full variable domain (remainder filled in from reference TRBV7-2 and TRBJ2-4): GAGVSQSPSNKVTEKGKDVELRCDPISGHTALYWYRQSLGQGLEFLIYFQGNSAPDKSGLPSDRFSAERTGGSVSTLTIQRTQQEDSAVYLCASSLSREGIQYFGAGTRLSVL.

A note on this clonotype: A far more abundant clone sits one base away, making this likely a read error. CDR3 nucleotide sequence: TGTGCCAGCAGCGTAGAAGGGGTTGGGTACATTGAGCAGTTCTTC. This encodes CASSVEGVGYIEQFF. The chain recombines TRBV6-2 or TRBV6-3 with TRBJ2-1; a weak D match, TRBD1 (5 bases). The CDR3 has 15 residues. The V gene's germline CDR1 is MNHEY and CDR2 SVGEGT.

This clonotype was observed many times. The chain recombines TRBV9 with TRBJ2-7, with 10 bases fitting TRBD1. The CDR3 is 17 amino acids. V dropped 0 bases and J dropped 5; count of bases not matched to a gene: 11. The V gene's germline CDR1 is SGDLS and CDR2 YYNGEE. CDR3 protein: CASSVAPGGQGPDEQYF. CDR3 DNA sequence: TGTGCCAGCAGCGTAGCACCCGGGGGACAGGGGCCGGACGAGCAGTACTTC.

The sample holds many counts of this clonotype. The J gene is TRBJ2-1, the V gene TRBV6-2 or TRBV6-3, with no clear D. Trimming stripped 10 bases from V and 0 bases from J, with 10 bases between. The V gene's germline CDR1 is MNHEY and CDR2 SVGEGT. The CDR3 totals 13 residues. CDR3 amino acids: CAISFSSYNEQFF. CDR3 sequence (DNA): TGTGCCATCTCATTTAGCTCCTACAATGAGCAGTTCTTC.

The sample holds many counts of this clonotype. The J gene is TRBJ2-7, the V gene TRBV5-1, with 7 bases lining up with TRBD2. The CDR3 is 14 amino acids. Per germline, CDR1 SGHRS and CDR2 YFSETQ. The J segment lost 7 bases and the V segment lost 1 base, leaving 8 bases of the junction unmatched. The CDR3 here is CASSLSLAVKEQYF. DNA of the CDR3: TGCGCCAGCAGCTTGTCCCTAGCGGTAAAGGAGCAGTACTTC.

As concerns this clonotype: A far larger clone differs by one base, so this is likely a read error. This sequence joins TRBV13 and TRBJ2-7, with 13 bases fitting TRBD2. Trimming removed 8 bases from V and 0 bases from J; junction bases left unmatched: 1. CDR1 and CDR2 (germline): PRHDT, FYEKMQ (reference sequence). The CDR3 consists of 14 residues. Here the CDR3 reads CASGTSGNSYEQYF. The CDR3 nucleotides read TGTGCCAGCGGGACTAGCGGGAACTCCTACGAGCAGTACTTC.

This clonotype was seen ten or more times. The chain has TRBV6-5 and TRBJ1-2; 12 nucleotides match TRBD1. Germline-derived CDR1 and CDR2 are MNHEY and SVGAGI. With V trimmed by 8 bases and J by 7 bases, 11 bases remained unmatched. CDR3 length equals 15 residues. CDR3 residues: CASCVPGQGAGGYTF. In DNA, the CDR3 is TGTGCCAGCTGTGTCCCGGGACAGGGGGCTGGTGGCTACACCTTC.

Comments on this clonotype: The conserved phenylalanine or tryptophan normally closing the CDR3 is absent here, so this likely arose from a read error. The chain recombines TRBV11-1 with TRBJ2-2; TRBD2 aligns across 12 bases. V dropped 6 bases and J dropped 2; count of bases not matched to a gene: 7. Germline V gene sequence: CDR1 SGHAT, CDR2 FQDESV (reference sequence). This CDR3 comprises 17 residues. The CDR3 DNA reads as TGTGCCAGCAGTAAACTAGCGGGAGGAGGTAACACCGGGGAGCTGTTTTTA. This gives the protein CASSKLAGGGNTGELFL.

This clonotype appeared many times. CDR3 DNA sequence: TGCGCCAGCAGCCAAGCCCTAGCGGGAGGGAATGAGCAGTTCTTC. Translation gives CASSQALAGGNEQFF. The rearrangement uses TRBV4-1 and TRBJ2-1; 12 bases line up with TRBD2. This CDR3 contains 15 residues. Trimming cost V 1 base and J 7 bases; bases outside gene matches: 2. Per germline, CDR1 MGHRA and CDR2 YSYEKL.

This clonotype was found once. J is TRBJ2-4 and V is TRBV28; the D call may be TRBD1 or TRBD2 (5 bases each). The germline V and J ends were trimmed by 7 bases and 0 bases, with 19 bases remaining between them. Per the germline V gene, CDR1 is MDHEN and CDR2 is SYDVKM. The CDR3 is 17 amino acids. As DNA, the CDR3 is TGTGCCAGCACCGACTATAGCGACAGCGGAGCCAAAAACATTCAGTACTTC. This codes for CASTDYSDSGAKNIQYF.

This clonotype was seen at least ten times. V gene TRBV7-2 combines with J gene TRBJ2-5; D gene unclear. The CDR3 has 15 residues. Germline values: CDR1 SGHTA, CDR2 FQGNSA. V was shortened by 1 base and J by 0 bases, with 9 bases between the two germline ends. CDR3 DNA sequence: TGTGCCAGCAGCTTAGGCCCACCGTACCAAGAGACCCAGTACTTC. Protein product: CASSLGPPYQETQYF.

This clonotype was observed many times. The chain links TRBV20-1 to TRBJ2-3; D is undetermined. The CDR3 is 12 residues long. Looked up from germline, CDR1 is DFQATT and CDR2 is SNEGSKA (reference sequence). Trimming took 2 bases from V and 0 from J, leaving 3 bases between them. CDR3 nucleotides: TGCAGTGCTAGAACTAGCACAGATACGCAGTATTTT. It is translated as CSARTSTDTQYF.

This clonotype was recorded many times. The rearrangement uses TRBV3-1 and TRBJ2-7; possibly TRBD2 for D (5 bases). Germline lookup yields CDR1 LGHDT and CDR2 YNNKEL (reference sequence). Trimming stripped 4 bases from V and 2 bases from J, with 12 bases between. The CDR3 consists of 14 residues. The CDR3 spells CASSPLWGAYEQYF. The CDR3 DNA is TGTGCCAGCAGCCCCTTATGGGGAGCCTACGAGCAGTACTTC.

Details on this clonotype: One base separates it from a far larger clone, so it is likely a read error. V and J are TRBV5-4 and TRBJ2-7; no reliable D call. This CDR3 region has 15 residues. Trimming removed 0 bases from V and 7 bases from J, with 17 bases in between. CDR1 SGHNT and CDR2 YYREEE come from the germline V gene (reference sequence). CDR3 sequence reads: CASSLGGNPYNEQYF. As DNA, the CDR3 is TGTGCCAGCAGCTTGGGCGGAAACCCCTACAATGAGCAGTACTTC.

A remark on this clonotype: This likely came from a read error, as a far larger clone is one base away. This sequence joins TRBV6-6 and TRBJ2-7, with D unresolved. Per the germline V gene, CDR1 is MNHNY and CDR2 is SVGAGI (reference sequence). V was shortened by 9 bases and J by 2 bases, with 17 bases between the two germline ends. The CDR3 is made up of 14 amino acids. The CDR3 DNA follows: TGTGCCAGAAGTCCCCCCGGATCAGCCTACGAGCAGTACTTC. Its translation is CARSPPGSAYEQYF.

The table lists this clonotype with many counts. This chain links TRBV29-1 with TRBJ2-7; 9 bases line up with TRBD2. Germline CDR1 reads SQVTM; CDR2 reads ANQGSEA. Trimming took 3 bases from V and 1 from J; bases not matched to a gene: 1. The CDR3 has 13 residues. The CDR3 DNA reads TGCAGCGTTGATCTAGCGGGATCCTACGAGCAGTACTTC. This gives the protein CSVDLAGSYEQYF.